Below are 2 T cell receptor beta chains sequenced from a single sample in a study of blood T cell repertoires in COVID-19. Sequenced by immunoSEQ multiplex PCR; TCRdb stores in-frame clones only, minus some. The sample records some 700,000 clones, more than 80% being singletons. Sequencing input: peripheral blood. The receptors come from a young woman with acute or convalescent COVID-19.

The rearrangement joins TRBV19 to TRBJ1-3; 8 bases are shared with TRBD1. V trimming: 0 bases; J trimming: 0 bases; junction bases outside the gene matches: 4. Germline-derived CDR1 and CDR2 are LNHDA and SQIVND (reference sequence). The CDR3 extends over 17 amino acids. The CDR3 reads CASSIDWTGPSGNTIYF. CDR3 in DNA: TGTGCCAGTAGTATAGATTGGACAGGGCCCTCTGGAAACACCATATATTTT.

The chain uses TRBV5-1 and TRBJ1-2; 9 positions agree with TRBD1. The CDR3 has 14 amino acids. With 5 bases clipped from V and 7 bases from J, the junction kept 9 bases outside the gene matches. The germline V gene has CDR1 SGHRS and CDR2 YFSETQ. The CDR3 is CASSGGQGSGGYTF. The CDR3 coding sequence is TGCGCCAGCAGTGGGGGACAGGGCAGTGGTGGCTACACCTTC.